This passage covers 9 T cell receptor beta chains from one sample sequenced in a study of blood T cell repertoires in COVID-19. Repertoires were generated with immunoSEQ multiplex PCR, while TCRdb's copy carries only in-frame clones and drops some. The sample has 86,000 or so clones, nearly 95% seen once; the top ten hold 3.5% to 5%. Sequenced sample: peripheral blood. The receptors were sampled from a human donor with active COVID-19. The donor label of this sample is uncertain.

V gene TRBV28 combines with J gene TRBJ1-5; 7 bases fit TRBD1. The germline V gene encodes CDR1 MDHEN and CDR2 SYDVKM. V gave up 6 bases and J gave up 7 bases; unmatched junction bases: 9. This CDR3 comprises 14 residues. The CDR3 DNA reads TGTGCCAGCAGGAAGTCAGGGGGAGGACAGCCCCAGCATTTT. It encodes CASRKSGGGQPQHF.

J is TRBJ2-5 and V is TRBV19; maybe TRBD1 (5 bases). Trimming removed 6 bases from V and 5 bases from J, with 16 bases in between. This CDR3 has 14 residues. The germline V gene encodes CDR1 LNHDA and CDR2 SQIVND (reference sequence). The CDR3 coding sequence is TGTGCCAGTAGCAACGCAGGATACAGGGAGACCCAGTACTTC. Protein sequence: CASSNAGYRETQYF.

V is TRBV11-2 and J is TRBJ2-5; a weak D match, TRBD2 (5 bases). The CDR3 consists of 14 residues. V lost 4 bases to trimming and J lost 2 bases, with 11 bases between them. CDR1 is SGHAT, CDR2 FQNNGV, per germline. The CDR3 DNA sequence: TGTGCCAGCAGCTCCCAGCGGCTACAAGAGACCCAGTACTTC. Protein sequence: CASSSQRLQETQYF. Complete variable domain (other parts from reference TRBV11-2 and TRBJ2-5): EAGVAQSPRYKIIEKRQSVAFWCNPISGHATLYWYQQILGQGPKLLIQFQNNGVVDDSQLPKDRFSAERLKGVDSTLKIQPAKLEDSAVYLCASSSQRLQETQYFGPGTRLLVL.

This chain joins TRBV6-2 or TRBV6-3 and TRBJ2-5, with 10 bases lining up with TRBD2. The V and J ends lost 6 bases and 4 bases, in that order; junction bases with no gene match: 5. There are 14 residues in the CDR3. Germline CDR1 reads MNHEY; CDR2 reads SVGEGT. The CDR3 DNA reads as TGTGCCAGCAGCGTGAGCGGGGGGGCAGAGACCCAGTACTTC. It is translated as CASSVSGGAETQYF.

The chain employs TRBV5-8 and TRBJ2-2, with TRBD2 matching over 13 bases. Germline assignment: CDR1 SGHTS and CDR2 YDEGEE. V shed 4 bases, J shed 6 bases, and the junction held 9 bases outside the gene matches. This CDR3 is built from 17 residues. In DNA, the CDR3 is TGTGCCAGCAGCACCTTCGGACTAGCGGGAGTTCCCGGGGAGCTGTTTTTT. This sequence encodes CASSTFGLAGVPGELFF. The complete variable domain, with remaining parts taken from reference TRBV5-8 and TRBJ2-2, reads EAGVTQSPTHLIKTRGQQATLRCSPISGHTSVYWYQQALGLGLQFLLWYDEGEERNRGNFPPRFSGRQFPNYSSELNVNALELEDSALYLCASSTFGLAGVPGELFFGEGSRLTVL.

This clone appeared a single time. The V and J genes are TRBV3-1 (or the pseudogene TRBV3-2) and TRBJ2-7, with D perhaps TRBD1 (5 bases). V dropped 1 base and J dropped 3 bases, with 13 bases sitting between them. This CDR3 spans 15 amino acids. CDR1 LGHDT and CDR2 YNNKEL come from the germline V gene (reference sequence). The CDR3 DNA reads TGTGCCAGCAGCCAAGCTTATGGGCAGGGCTACGAGCAGTACTTC. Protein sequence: CASSQAYGQGYEQYF.

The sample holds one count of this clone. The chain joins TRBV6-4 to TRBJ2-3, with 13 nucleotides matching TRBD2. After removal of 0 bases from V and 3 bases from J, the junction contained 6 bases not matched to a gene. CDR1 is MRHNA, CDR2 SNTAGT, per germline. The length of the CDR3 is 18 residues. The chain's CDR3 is CASSDSRTSGRGTDTQYF. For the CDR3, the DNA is TGTGCCAGCAGTGACTCTAGAACTAGCGGGAGGGGTACAGATACGCAGTATTTT.

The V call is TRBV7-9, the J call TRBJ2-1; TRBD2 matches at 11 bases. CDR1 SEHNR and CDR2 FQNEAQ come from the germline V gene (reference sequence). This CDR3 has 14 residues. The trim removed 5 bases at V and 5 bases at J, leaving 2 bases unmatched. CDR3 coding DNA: TGTGCCAGCAGCCAGGGACTAGCGGACAATGAGCAGTTCTTC. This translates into CASSQGLADNEQFF.

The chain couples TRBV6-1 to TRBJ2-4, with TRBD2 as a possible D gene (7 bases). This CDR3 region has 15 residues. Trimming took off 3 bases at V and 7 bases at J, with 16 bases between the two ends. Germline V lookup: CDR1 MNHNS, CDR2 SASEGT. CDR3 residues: CASSDKGGSWNIQYF. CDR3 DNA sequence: TGTGCCAGCAGTGATAAGGGGGGGTCATGGAACATTCAGTACTTC.